These 29 T cell receptor beta chains were sequenced from one sample in a study of T cell changes during pregnancy in multiple sclerosis. TCRdb's copy holds only in-frame clones and misses some; the assay was immunoSEQ multiplex PCR. Of tens of thousands of clones in the sample, about 89% were seen once. The sample here was peripheral blood, taken in the second trimester of pregnancy. Source of these receptors: a female donor with multiple sclerosis, enrolled in a pregnancy study.

The V and J genes are TRBV7-6 and TRBJ1-2, with 9 positions matching TRBD1. Trimming at V came to 5 bases and at J to 7 bases, leaving 11 bases not matched to a gene. CDR3 length equals 15 residues. CDR1 and CDR2 from the germline V gene are SGHVS and FNYEAQ. The CDR3 bases are TGTGCCAGCAGCACGGGCGTACAGGGGGCGGGTGGCTACACCTTC. Protein sequence: CASSTGVQGAGGYTF.

CDR3 coding DNA: TGTGCCAGCAGTGAAACCCCACTTTTACAGCCCCAGCATTTT. It yields the protein CASSETPLLQPQHF. V and J are TRBV6-1 and TRBJ1-5; D gene ambiguous. Per germline, CDR1 MNHNS and CDR2 SASEGT. Trimming pared 2 bases from V and 7 bases from J, leaving 12 bases between. The CDR3 totals 14 residues.

This chain connects TRBV19 to TRBJ2-6; TRBD1 agrees at 9 bases. Losses at the gene ends were 8 bases for V and 2 bases for J; bases not matched to a gene: 7. Germline loops: CDR1 LNHDA, CDR2 SQIVND (reference sequence). The CDR3 consists of 16 residues. This CDR3 reads CASGGTGRTGANVLTF. CDR3 DNA: TGTGCCAGTGGGGGGACAGGGAGGACTGGGGCCAACGTCCTGACTTTC.

The rearrangement links TRBV19 to TRBJ1-2, with D possibly TRBD1 on 6 matching bases. The CDR3 is 15 residues long. Per the germline V gene, CDR1 is LNHDA and CDR2 is SQIVND (reference sequence). Trimming left V 10 bases short and J 0 bases short, with 18 bases between. CDR3 bases: TGTGCCACCAGCCCCGCAGGGGCAGCTAACTATGGCTACACCTTC. Translation gives CATSPAGAANYGYTF.

The V gene is TRBV6-1, the J gene TRBJ1-2; perhaps TRBD1 as D (6 bases). The CDR3 covers 13 residues. V was trimmed by 1 base and J by 8 bases, leaving 11 bases between them. Germline V gene lookup returns CDR1 MNHNS and CDR2 SASEGT. Here the CDR3 DNA reads TGTGCCAGCAGTGAAGGACAGGTTCTGGGCTACACCTTC. Amino acid sequence: CASSEGQVLGYTF.

The V and J genes are TRBV7-2 and TRBJ1-1; 10 bases line up with TRBD1. V was clipped by 5 bases and J by 3 bases; unmatched bases: 3. Germline CDR1 is SGHTA and CDR2 is FQGNSA. This CDR3 has 14 residues. The CDR3 loop is CASSPGQGHTEAFF. In nucleotides, the CDR3 is TGTGCCAGCAGCCCGGGACAGGGGCACACTGAAGCTTTCTTT.

The chain carries TRBV9 and TRBJ2-5, with a weak D call TRBD2 (5 bases). Germline lookup yields CDR1 SGDLS and CDR2 YYNGEE. V dropped 0 bases and J dropped 1 base, with 16 bases sitting between them. The CDR3 covers 17 residues. The CDR3 DNA sequence: TGTGCCAGCAGCGTAGAAATCTCAGCGGTCAGCCAAGAGACCCAGTACTTC. Translating gives CASSVEISAVSQETQYF.

V gene TRBV10-3 combines with J gene TRBJ2-1; TRBD2 matches at 15 bases. CDR3 length equals 16 residues. J lost 6 bases, V lost 7 bases, and 7 bases had no gene match. Germline CDR1 and CDR2: ENHRY and SYGVKD. CDR3 in DNA: TGTGCCATCATGACGGGACTAGCGGGGGGTTCCAATGAGCAGTTCTTC. This encodes CAIMTGLAGGSNEQFF.

This clone was seen a few times. The rearrangement uses TRBV5-4 and TRBJ1-2; possible D gene TRBD1, 5 bases. The V end was cut by 4 bases, the J end by 4 bases, with 23 bases between. This CDR3 comprises 17 residues. Germline V CDR1 and CDR2: SGHNT, YYREEE (reference sequence). This CDR3 reads CASSPGGWAGGAYGYTF. The DNA of the CDR3 is TGTGCCAGCAGCCCCGGGGGATGGGCGGGCGGGGCCTATGGCTACACCTTC. Together with reference TRBV5-4 and TRBJ1-2, the CDR3 gives the full variable domain: ETGVTQSPTHLIKTRGQQVTLRCSSQSGHNTVSWYQQALGQGPQFIFQYYREEENGRGNFPPRFSGLQFPNYSSELNVNALELDDSALYLCASSPGGWAGGAYGYTFGSGTRLTVV.

J is TRBJ1-3 and V is TRBV5-6; perhaps TRBD1 as D (5 bases). Germline CDR1 and CDR2: SGHDT and YYEEEE. Trimming took off 5 bases at V and 4 bases at J, with 13 bases between the two ends. The CDR3 totals 14 residues. The CDR3 DNA sequence: TGTGCCAGCAGTAAGGGGAGGTCCGGAAACACCATATATTTT. This encodes CASSKGRSGNTIYF.

This chain connects TRBV6-1 to TRBJ2-7; possibly TRBD1 for D (5 bases). Per the germline V gene, CDR1 is MNHNS and CDR2 is SASEGT. This CDR3 spans 15 amino acids. V was pared by 5 bases and J by 0 bases, with 14 bases between. The CDR3 DNA is TGTGCCAGCAGTCCGACAGCCTTCAGCTCCTACGAGCAGTACTTC. It is translated as CASSPTAFSSYEQYF.

This chain links TRBV29-1 with TRBJ2-5, with D perhaps TRBD2 (5 bases). The better agreement between TRBJ2-7 and the DNA end casts doubt on the J call. This CDR3 has 16 residues. CDR1 and CDR2 (germline): SQVTM, ANQGSEA. The CDR3 here is CSVDAWGEGTSYEQYF. The CDR3 DNA reads TGCAGCGTTGATGCCTGGGGTGAGGGTACAAGCTACGAGCAGTACTTC.

The chain combines TRBV10-2 with TRBJ1-1, with 7 bases aligning to TRBD1. Germline V gene data show CDR1 as WSHSY and CDR2 as SAAADI. The CDR3 loop spans 12 amino acids. The V segment lost 4 bases and the J segment 11 bases; nucleotides outside the gene matches: 7. Here the CDR3 DNA reads TGCGCCAGCAGTGTCACAGGGGACTCTGCTTTCTTT. Its protein is CASSVTGDSAFF.

The chain combines TRBV4-3 with TRBJ2-2, with TRBD2 matching over 8 bases. CDR1 and CDR2 (germline): LGHNA, YSLEER. V lost 4 bases and J lost 5; bases outside the gene matches: 12. CDR3 size: 17 residues. CDR3 sequence: CASSPRTGGQGTGELFF. CDR3 DNA sequence: TGCGCCAGCAGCCCCCGAACGGGGGGGCAGGGGACCGGGGAGCTGTTTTTT.

The chain uses TRBV6-5 and TRBJ1-5, with D unresolved. V lost 0 bases and J 4 bases, leaving 7 bases between the germline ends. Germline V gives CDR1 MNHEY, CDR2 SVGAGI. The CDR3 loop spans 14 amino acids. For the CDR3, the DNA is TGTGCCAGCAGTTACTCCGACGGGAATCAGCCCCAGCATTTT. Protein product: CASSYSDGNQPQHF.

This clone has just one count. The chain links TRBV19 to TRBJ2-1; TRBD1 matches 12 bases. V shed 3 bases and J 9 bases; nucleotides not matched to a gene: 6. The CDR3 runs 15 residues. Germline V gene lookup returns CDR1 LNHDA and CDR2 SQIVND (reference sequence). CDR3 amino acids: CASSMGQGATSEQFF. For the CDR3, the DNA is TGTGCCAGTAGTATGGGACAGGGGGCGACCAGTGAGCAGTTCTTC.

The V call is TRBV25-1, the J call TRBJ1-5; TRBD1 aligns across 7 bases. V lost 3 bases to trimming and J lost 7 bases; unmatched junction nucleotides: 3. Germline V lookup: CDR1 MGHDK, CDR2 SYGVNS. This CDR3 has 13 amino acids. For the CDR3, the DNA is TGTGCCAGCAGTGACAGGGGGAAACAGCCCCAGCATTTT. Its translation: CASSDRGKQPQHF.

The chain uses TRBV10-3 and TRBJ2-3; D may be TRBD1 (5 bases). Germline assignment: CDR1 ENHRY and CDR2 SYGVKD. This CDR3 is built from 13 residues. Trimming left V 8 bases short and J 3 bases short, with 12 bases between. The CDR3 bases are TGTGCCATCCAAGGTGGGGCGACAGATACGCAGTATTTT. Its protein product is CAIQGGATDTQYF.

The V gene is TRBV4-1, the J gene TRBJ1-1, with 8 bases that match TRBD1. From germline, CDR1 is MGHRA and CDR2 YSYEKL. V dropped 4 bases and J dropped 6; count of bases not matched to a gene: 10. The CDR3 loop spans 15 amino acids. This CDR3 is CASSLARDRISEAFF. CDR3 in DNA: TGCGCCAGCAGCCTCGCCCGGGACAGGATCTCTGAAGCTTTCTTT.

The CDR3 nucleotides are TGTGCCATCAGTGATTCTCCGAGTCTCAGCAATCAGCCCCAGCATTTT. Its translation: CAISDSPSLSNQPQHF. The chain is built from TRBV10-3 and TRBJ1-5; D unclear. V was cut by 3 bases and J by 1 base, with 13 bases left in between. Germline-derived CDR1 and CDR2 are ENHRY and SYGVKD. The CDR3 runs to 16 residues.

This clone appeared a single time. J is TRBJ1-6 and V is TRBV5-3; 10 nucleotides match TRBD1. TRBV5-3 is an ORF, with its function uncertain. This CDR3 is 16 amino acids long. J was trimmed by 6 bases and V by 5 bases; bases with no gene match: 8. CDR3 sequence (DNA): TGTGCCAGAAGTTACCGGGACAGGGGACCTAATTCACCCCTCCACTTT. The encoded protein is CARSYRDRGPNSPLHF.

The chain couples TRBV15 to TRBJ2-5, with D possibly matching TRBD2 (6 bases). The CDR3 loop spans 14 amino acids. The V gene lost 0 bases and the J gene lost 5 bases, with 10 bases spanning the gap. Germline V gene lookup returns CDR1 LNHNV and CDR2 YYDKDF (reference sequence). The CDR3 spells CATSRDMGTETQYF. Written as DNA, the CDR3 is TGTGCCACCAGCAGAGATATGGGGACTGAGACCCAGTACTTC.

This chain joins TRBV19 and TRBJ1-5; no clear D. The CDR3 spans 16 residues. Germline-derived CDR1 and CDR2 are LNHDA and SQIVND (reference sequence). The V end lost 5 bases, the J end lost 2 bases, and 16 bases lay between the germline ends. In DNA form, the CDR3 reads TGTGCCAGTAGTCCCCAGCCATTCGGGGGCAATCAGCCCCAGCATTTT. It encodes CASSPQPFGGNQPQHF.

The V gene is TRBV18, the J gene TRBJ2-7; D possibly corresponds to TRBD2 (5 bases). The germline gives CDR1 KGHSH, CDR2 LQKENI. The CDR3 has 15 residues. With 3 bases removed from V and 0 bases from J, the gap between germline ends came to 12 bases. CDR3 sequence: CASSPEGESSYEQYF. The CDR3 DNA is TGTGCCAGCTCACCCGAGGGCGAGAGCTCCTACGAGCAGTACTTC.

V usage is TRBV29-1 and J usage is TRBJ2-5; TRBD2 is a possible D gene (5 bases). Looked up from germline, CDR1 is SQVTM and CDR2 is ANQGSEA. Trimming took off 5 bases at V and 4 bases at J, with 20 bases between the two ends. This CDR3 has 15 residues. CDR3 residues: CSVQGLAYPGETQYF. In DNA, the CDR3 is TGCAGCGTTCAAGGTCTAGCCTATCCGGGAGAGACCCAGTACTTC.

This clone was detected once. V usage is TRBV7-9 and J usage is TRBJ2-1, with a weak D call TRBD2 (5 bases). The germline V gene has CDR1 SEHNR and CDR2 FQNEAQ (reference sequence). V lost 5 bases, J lost 0 bases, and 11 bases lay in between. The length of the CDR3 is 15 residues. As DNA, the CDR3 is TGTGCCAGCAGCCAAGACTACAACTCCTACAATGAGCAGTTCTTC. It yields the protein CASSQDYNSYNEQFF. The complete variable domain, with remaining parts taken from reference TRBV7-9 and TRBJ2-1, reads DTGVSQNPRHKITKRGQNVTFRCDPISEHNRLYWYRQTLGQGPEFLTYFQNEAQLEKSRLLSDRFSAERPKGSFSTLEIQRTEQGDSAMYLCASSQDYNSYNEQFFGPGTRLTVL.

The CDR3 here is CASSLGQGREAKNIQYF. CDR3 DNA sequence: TGTGCCAGCAGCCTGGGACAGGGGCGAGAGGCCAAAAACATTCAGTACTTC. V and J are TRBV11-3 and TRBJ2-4; 10 positions agree with TRBD1. Germline V CDR1 and CDR2: SGHNT, YENEEA. The CDR3 is made up of 17 amino acids. The V segment lost 5 bases and the J segment 1 base; nucleotides outside the gene matches: 8.

The chain employs TRBV11-1 and TRBJ1-2; 7 bases match TRBD1. The germline CDR1 and CDR2 sequences are SGHAT and FQDESV (reference sequence). This CDR3 is 16 amino acids long. With 2 bases clipped from V and 4 bases from J, the junction kept 10 bases outside the gene matches. The CDR3 bases are TGTGCCAGCAGCTTAACAGGGGCAGGCTCTTTCTATGGCTACACCTTC. It translates to CASSLTGAGSFYGYTF.

The chain has TRBV7-2 and TRBJ2-5; 9 nucleotides agree with TRBD1. With V trimmed by 2 bases and J by 3 bases, 4 bases remained unmatched. This CDR3 contains 15 residues. Germline V gene lookup returns CDR1 SGHTA and CDR2 FQGNSA. Here the CDR3 reads CASSLTGTGKETQYF. The CDR3, as DNA: TGTGCCAGCAGCTTAACCGGGACAGGGAAAGAGACCCAGTACTTC.